These T cell receptor beta chains were read from a single sample in a study of T cell responses to AZD1222 COVID-19 vaccine. Clones were sequenced by immunoSEQ multiplex PCR, and TCRdb holds only the in-frame ones, with some missing. The table lists 140,000 to 150,000 clones, 85% to 95% of them singletons. Sequenced material: peripheral blood, taken on day 0 of AZD1222 vaccination. The receptors were sampled from an adult in good health. Both conserved end residues are part of each CDR3. Each record gives: J gene, clone size, D gene, V gene, CDR3 protein, CDR3 DNA. D genes are given only for firm matches. Clone size is not always given. Where it is, it says once, few, many or a class for expanded clones.

j_call: TRBJ2-2
clone_size: NA
d_call: NA
v_call: TRBV12-5
cdr3_aa: CASGLEGTPNTGELFF
cdr3_nt: TGTGCTAGTGGTTTGGAGGGGACCCCCAACACCGGGGAGCTGTTTTTT

j_call: TRBJ2-7
clone_size: few
d_call: NA
v_call: TRBV15
cdr3_aa: CATSRGTPGEQYF
cdr3_nt: TGTGCCACCAGCAGAGGGACCCCGGGAGAGCAGTACTTC

j_call: TRBJ1-1
clone_size: NA
d_call: NA
v_call: TRBV3-1/TRBV3-2
cdr3_aa: CASSQAYDTEAFF
cdr3_nt: TGTGCCAGCAGCCAAGCCTATGACACTGAAGCTTTCTTT

j_call: TRBJ1-6
clone_size: NA
d_call: TRBD1
v_call: TRBV6-1
cdr3_aa: CASSEWGTGDSPLHF
cdr3_nt: TGTGCCAGCAGTGAGTGGGGGACAGGCGATTCACCCCTCCACTTT

j_call: TRBJ1-5
clone_size: NA
d_call: NA
v_call: TRBV4-1
cdr3_aa: CASSQDQRLVGSNQPQHF
cdr3_nt: TGCGCCAGCAGCCAAGATCAACGGCTAGTTGGGAGCAATCAGCCCCAGCATTTT

j_call: TRBJ1-1
clone_size: NA
d_call: NA
v_call: TRBV6-6
cdr3_aa: CASSYSLFSGNTEAFF
cdr3_nt: TGTGCCAGCAGTTACTCGCTCTTTTCAGGGAACACTGAAGCTTTCTTT

j_call: TRBJ2-7
clone_size: NA
d_call: TRBD1
v_call: TRBV11-2
cdr3_aa: CASSPRTGDSYEQYF
cdr3_nt: TGTGCCAGCAGCCCCCGGACAGGGGACTCCTACGAGCAGTACTTC

j_call: TRBJ1-1
clone_size: NA
d_call: TRBD1
v_call: TRBV14
cdr3_aa: CASSQGQGLNTEAFF
cdr3_nt: TGTGCCAGCAGCCAGGGACAGGGACTGAACACTGAAGCTTTCTTT

j_call: TRBJ1-2
clone_size: NA
d_call: TRBD1
v_call: TRBV5-1
cdr3_aa: CASSFDSGTAGGGYTF
cdr3_nt: TGCGCCAGCAGCTTCGATAGCGGGACAGCTGGCGGTGGCTACACCTTC

j_call: TRBJ1-2
clone_size: medium-sized
d_call: NA
v_call: TRBV7-8
cdr3_aa: CASSLVFRTTKNYGYTF
cdr3_nt: TGTGCCAGCAGCTTAGTTTTCCGGACGACAAAAAACTATGGCTACACCTTC

j_call: TRBJ2-5
clone_size: NA
d_call: NA
v_call: TRBV28
cdr3_aa: CASSLGWGGASKTQYF
cdr3_nt: TGTGCCAGCAGTTTAGGCTGGGGGGGGGCATCGAAGACCCAGTACTTC

j_call: TRBJ2-3
clone_size: NA
d_call: NA
v_call: TRBV7-8
cdr3_aa: CASSLFGSDTQYF
cdr3_nt: TGTGCCAGCAGCTTATTCGGGTCAGATACGCAGTATTTT

j_call: TRBJ2-5
clone_size: NA
d_call: NA
v_call: TRBV5-1
cdr3_aa: CASSLMTARQETQYF
cdr3_nt: TGCGCCAGCAGCTTAATGACAGCTCGCCAAGAGACCCAGTACTTC

j_call: TRBJ1-1
clone_size: once
d_call: NA
v_call: TRBV6-5
cdr3_aa: CASKRARENTEAFF
cdr3_nt: TGTGCCAGCAAGAGAGCCAGGGAAAACACTGAAGCTTTCTTT

j_call: TRBJ1-1
clone_size: NA
d_call: NA
v_call: TRBV7-9
cdr3_aa: CASSPPRQGGLVAFF
cdr3_nt: TGTGCCAGCAGCCCGCCCCGGCAGGGCGGCCTTGTAGCTTTCTTT

j_call: TRBJ2-3
clone_size: NA
d_call: TRBD2
v_call: TRBV14
cdr3_aa: CASSRLRGGIDTQYF
cdr3_nt: TGTGCCAGCAGCCGTCTGCGGGGAGGGATTGATACGCAGTATTTT